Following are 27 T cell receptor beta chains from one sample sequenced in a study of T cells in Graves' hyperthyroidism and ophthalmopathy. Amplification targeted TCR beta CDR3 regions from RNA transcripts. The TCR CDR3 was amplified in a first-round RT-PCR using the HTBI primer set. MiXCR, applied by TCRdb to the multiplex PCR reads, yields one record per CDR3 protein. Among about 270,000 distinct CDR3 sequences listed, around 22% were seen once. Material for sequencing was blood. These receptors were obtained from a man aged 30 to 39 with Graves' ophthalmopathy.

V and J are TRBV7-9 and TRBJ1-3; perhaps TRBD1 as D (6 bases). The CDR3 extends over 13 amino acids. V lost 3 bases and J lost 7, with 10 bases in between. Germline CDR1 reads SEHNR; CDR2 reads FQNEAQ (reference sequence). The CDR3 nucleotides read TGTGCCAGCAGCTTGAACCAGGGGAACACCATATATTTT. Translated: CASSLNQGNTIYF. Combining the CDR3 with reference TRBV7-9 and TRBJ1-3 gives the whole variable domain DTGVSQNPRHKITKRGQNVTFRCDPISEHNRLYWYRQTLGQGPEFLTYFQNEAQLEKSRLLSDRFSAERPKGSFSTLEIQRTEQGDSAMYLCASSLNQGNTIYFGEGSWLTVV.

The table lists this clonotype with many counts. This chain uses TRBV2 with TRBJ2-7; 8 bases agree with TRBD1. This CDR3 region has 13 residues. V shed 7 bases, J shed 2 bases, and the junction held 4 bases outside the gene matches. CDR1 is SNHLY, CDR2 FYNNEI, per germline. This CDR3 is CASKGTGPYEQYF. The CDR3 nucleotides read TGTGCCAGCAAAGGGACAGGACCCTACGAGCAGTACTTC. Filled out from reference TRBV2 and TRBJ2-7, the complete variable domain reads EPEVTQTPSHQVTQMGQEVILRCVPISNHLYFYWYRQILGQKVEFLVSFYNNEISEKSEIFDDQFSVERPDGSNFTLKIRSTKLEDSAMYFCASKGTGPYEQYFGPGTRLTVT.

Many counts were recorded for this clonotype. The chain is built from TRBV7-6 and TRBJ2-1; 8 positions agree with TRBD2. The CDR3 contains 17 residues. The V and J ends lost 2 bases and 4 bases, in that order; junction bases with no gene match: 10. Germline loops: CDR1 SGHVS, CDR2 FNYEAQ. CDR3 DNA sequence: TGTGCCAGCAGCTTAAGATCAAGCGGGAGCCCGTACAATGAGCAGTTCTTC. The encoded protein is CASSLRSSGSPYNEQFF.

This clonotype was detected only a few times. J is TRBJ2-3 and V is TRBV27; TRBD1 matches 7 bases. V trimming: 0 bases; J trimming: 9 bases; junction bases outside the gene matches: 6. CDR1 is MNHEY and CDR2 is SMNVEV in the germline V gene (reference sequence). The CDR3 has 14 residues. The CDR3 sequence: CASSLSGTDGTQYF. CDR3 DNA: TGTGCCAGCAGTTTATCCGGGACAGATGGGACGCAGTATTTT.

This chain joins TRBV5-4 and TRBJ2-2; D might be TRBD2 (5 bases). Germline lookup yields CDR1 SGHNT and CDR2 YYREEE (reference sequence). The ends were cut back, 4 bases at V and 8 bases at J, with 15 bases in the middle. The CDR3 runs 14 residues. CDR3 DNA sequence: TGTGCCAGCAGCCGCGTCGGGGTTCAGGGGGAGCTGTTTTTT. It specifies CASSRVGVQGELFF.

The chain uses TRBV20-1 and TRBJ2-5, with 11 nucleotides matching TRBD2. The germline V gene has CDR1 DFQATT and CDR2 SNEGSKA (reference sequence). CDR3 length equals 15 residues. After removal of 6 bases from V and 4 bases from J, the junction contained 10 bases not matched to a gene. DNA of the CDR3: TGCAGTGCGAATAATCCTAGCGGGAGGTCAGAGACCCAGTACTTC. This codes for CSANNPSGRSETQYF.

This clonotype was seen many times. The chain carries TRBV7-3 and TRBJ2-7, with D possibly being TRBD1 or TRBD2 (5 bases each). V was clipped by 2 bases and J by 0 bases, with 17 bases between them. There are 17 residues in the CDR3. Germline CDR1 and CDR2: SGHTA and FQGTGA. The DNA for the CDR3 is TGTGCCAGCAGCTTAGCGGATGGGACCACCGGCTCCTACGAGCAGTACTTC. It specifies CASSLADGTTGSYEQYF.

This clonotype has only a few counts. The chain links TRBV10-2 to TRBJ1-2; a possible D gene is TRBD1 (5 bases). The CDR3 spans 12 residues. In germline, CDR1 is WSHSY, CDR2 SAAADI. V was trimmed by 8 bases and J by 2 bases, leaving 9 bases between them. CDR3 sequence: CASLQANYGYTF. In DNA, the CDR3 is TGCGCCAGCCTACAGGCGAACTATGGCTACACCTTC.

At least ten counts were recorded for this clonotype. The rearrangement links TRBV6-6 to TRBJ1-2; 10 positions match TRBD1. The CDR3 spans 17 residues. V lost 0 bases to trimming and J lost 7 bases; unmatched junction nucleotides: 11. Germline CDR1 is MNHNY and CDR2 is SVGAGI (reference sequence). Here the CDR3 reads CASSYSNRRQGAIGYTF. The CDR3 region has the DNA TGTGCCAGCAGTTACTCGAATCGGAGACAGGGGGCAATTGGCTACACCTTC.

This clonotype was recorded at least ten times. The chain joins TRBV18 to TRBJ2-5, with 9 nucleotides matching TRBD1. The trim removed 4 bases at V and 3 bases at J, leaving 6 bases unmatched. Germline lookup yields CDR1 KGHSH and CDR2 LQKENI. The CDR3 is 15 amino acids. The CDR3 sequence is CASSLARDREETQYF. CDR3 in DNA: TGTGCCAGCTCACTGGCCCGGGACAGGGAAGAGACCCAGTACTTC.

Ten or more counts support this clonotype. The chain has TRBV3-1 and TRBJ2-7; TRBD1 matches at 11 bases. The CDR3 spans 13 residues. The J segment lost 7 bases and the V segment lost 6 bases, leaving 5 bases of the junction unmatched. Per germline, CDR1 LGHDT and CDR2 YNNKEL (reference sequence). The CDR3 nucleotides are TGTGCCAGCAGGGACAGGGGGCTGGGGGAGCAGTACTTC. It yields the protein CASRDRGLGEQYF.

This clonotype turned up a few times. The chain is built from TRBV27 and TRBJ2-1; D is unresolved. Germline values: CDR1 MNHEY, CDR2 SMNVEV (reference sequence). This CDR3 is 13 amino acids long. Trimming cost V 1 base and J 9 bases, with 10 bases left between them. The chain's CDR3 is CASSLYLDAEQFF. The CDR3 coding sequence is TGTGCCAGCAGTTTATACTTAGACGCTGAGCAGTTCTTC.

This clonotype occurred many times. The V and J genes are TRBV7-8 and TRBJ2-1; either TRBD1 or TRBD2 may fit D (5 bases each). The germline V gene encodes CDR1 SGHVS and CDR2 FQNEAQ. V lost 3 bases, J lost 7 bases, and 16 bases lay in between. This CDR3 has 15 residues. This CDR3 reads CASSFSGTSRNEQFF. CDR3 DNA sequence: TGTGCCAGCAGCTTCTCCGGGACGTCTAGGAATGAGCAGTTCTTC.

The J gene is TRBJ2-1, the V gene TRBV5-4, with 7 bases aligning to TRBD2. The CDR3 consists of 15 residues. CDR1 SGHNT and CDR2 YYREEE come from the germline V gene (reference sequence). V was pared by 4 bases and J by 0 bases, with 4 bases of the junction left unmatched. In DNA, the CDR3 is TGTGCCAGCAGCAAACTAGCGAGCTCCTACAATGAGCAGTTCTTC. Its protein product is CASSKLASSYNEQFF.

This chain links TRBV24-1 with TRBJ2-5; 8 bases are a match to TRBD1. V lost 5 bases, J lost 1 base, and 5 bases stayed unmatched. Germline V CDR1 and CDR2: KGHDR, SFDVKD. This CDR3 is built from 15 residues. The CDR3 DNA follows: TGTGCCACCAGTGCGTCAGGGGGCGGCCAAGAGACCCAGTACTTC. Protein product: CATSASGGGQETQYF.

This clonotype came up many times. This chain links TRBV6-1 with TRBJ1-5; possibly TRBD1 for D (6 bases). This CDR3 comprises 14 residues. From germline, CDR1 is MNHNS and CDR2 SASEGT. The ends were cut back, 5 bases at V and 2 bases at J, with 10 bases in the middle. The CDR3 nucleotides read TGTGCCAGCAGTACACAGGGTGGCAATCAGCCCCAGCATTTT. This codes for CASSTQGGNQPQHF.

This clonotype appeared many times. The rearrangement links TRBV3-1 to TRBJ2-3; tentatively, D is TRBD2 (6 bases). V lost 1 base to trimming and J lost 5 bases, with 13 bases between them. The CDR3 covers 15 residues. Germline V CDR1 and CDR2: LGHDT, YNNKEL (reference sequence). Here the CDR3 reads CASSQGSSVRDTQYF. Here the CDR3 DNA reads TGTGCCAGCAGCCAAGGATCTAGCGTTAGAGATACGCAGTATTTT.

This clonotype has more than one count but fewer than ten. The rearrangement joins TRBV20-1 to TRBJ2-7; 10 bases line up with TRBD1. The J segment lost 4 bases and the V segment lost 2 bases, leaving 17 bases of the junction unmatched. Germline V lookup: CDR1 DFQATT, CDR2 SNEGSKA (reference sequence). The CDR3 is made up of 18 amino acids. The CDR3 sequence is CSARQLGAGTGAAYEQYF. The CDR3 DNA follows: TGCAGTGCTAGACAGCTAGGGGCCGGGACAGGGGCCGCATACGAGCAGTACTTC.

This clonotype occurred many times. The DNA of the CDR3 is TGTGCCAGCAGCTTCCTGGGCGAGCAGTACTTC. Its translation: CASSFLGEQYF. This chain links TRBV11-2 with TRBJ2-7; no firm D call. CDR3 length equals 11 residues. Deletions cut 3 bases from V and 6 bases from J, with 6 bases between. CDR1 and CDR2 from the germline V gene are SGHAT and FQNNGV.

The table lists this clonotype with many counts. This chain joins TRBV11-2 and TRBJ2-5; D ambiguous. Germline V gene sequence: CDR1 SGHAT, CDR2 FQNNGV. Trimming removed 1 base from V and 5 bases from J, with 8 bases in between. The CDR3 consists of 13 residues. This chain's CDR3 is CASSLGSPETQYF. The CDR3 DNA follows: TGTGCCAGCAGCTTAGGTAGCCCTGAGACCCAGTACTTC.

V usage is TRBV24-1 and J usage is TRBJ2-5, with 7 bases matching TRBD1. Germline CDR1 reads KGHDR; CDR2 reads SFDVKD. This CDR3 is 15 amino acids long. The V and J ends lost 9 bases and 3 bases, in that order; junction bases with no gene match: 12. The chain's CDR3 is CATYPTRQGKETQYF. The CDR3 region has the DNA TGTGCCACCTACCCCACTCGACAGGGTAAAGAGACCCAGTACTTC.

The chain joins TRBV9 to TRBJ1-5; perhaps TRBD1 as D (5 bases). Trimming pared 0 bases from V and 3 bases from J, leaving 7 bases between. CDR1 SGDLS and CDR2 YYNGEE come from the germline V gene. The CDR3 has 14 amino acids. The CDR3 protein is CASSVGGFNQPQHF. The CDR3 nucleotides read TGTGCCAGCAGCGTAGGGGGCTTCAATCAGCCCCAGCATTTT.

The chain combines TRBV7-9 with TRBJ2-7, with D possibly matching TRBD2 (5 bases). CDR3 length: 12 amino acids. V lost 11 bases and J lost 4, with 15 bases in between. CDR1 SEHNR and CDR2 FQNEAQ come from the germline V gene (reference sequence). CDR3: CAGEGRTYEQYF. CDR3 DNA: TGTGCCGGCGAGGGCAGGACTTACGAGCAGTACTTC.

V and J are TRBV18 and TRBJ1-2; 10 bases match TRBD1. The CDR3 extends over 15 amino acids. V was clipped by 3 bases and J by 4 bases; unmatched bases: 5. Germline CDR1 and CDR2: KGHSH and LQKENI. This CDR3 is CASSPSTGGGYGYTF. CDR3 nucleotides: TGTGCCAGCTCACCGTCGACAGGGGGCGGCTATGGCTACACCTTC.

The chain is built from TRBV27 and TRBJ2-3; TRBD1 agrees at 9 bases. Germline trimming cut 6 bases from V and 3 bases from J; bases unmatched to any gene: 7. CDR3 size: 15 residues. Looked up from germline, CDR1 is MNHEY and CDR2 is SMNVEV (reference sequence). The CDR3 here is CASSSTGGRTDTQYF. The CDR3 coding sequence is TGTGCCAGCAGCTCAACAGGGGGCAGAACAGATACGCAGTATTTT.

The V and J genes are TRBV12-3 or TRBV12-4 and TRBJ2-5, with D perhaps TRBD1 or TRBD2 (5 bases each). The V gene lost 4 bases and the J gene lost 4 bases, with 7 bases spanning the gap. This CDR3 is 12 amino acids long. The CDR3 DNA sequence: TGTGCCAGCAGTTGGGGACCAGAGACCCAGTACTTC. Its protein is CASSWGPETQYF.

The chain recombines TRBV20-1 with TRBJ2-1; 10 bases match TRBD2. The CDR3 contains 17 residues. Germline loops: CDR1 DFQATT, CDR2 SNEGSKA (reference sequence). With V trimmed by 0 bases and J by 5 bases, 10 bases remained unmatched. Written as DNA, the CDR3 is TGCAGTGCTAGAGATCGGGCTAGCGGGAGTCAACACAATGAGCAGTTCTTC. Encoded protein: CSARDRASGSQHNEQFF.